These 9 T cell receptor beta chains came from one sample sequenced in a study of regulatory T cells in long-lasting Graves disease. Time point denoted: persistent/refractory GD, antithyroid drugs over 5 years with positive TRAb. PBMC RNA served as the TCR library source. Through Arm-PCR of CDR3 regions and iRepertoire HTBI primers, TCR beta libraries were built. TCRdb recomputed calls from the multiplex PCR reads with MiXCR, one row per CDR3 protein. The sample yields some 450,000 distinct CDR3 sequences, about 25% seen once. The specimen was peripheral blood mononuclear cells (PBMCs), collected when the disease was refractory, from a patient treated with antithyroid drugs. These receptors all come from a female donor with Graves disease.

In this sample, this clonotype turned up a few times. The V call is TRBV7-2, the J call TRBJ2-7; D not resolved. Germline CDR1 and CDR2: SGHTA and FQGNSA. V gave up 3 bases and J gave up 0 bases, with 12 bases separating them. This CDR3 is 15 amino acids long. CDR3 coding DNA: TGTGCCAGCAGCTTGTCGGGCTTCAGCTCCTACGAGCAGTACTTC. This codes for CASSLSGFSSYEQYF.

This rearrangement joins TRBV12-3 or TRBV12-4 to TRBJ2-7; TRBD2 matches at 12 bases. The CDR3 has 16 residues. The V segment lost 4 bases and the J segment 4 bases; nucleotides outside the gene matches: 8. The CDR3: CASSSPTSGSQYEQYF. CDR3 nucleotide sequence: TGTGCCAGCAGTTCCCCGACTAGCGGGAGTCAATACGAGCAGTACTTC.

This clonotype was found a few times. This sequence joins TRBV19 and TRBJ2-2; D is perhaps TRBD1 or TRBD2 (5 bases each). V lost 5 bases to trimming and J lost 0 bases, with 13 bases between them. This CDR3 region has 16 residues. Germline V lookup: CDR1 LNHDA, CDR2 SQIVND (reference sequence). Here the CDR3 reads CASSGGPNSNTGELFF. The CDR3 DNA sequence: TGTGCCAGTAGTGGGGGTCCTAATTCGAACACCGGGGAGCTGTTTTTT.

The table lists this clonotype with many counts. The chain combines TRBV5-1 with TRBJ1-1; possibly TRBD1 for D (5 bases). V lost 4 bases and J 1 base, leaving 20 bases between the germline ends. The CDR3 runs to 17 residues. Germline V lookup: CDR1 SGHRS, CDR2 YFSETQ. The CDR3 region is CASSIGGRARQNTEAFF. Written as DNA, the CDR3 is TGCGCCAGCAGCATTGGAGGCAGGGCACGGCAGAACACTGAAGCTTTCTTT.

As concerns this clonotype: One junction end does not reproduce the germline sequence, and a read error may be involved. This chain links TRBV6-1 with TRBJ1-5; no firm D call. The CDR3 spans 14 residues. The germline V gene encodes CDR1 MNHNS and CDR2 SASEGT. The DNA for the CDR3 is TGTGCCAGCAGTGAGGTCAGAAACAATCAGCCCCTGCATTTT. Amino acid sequence: CASSEVRNNQPLHF.

This clonotype showed up just a few times. The CDR3 nucleotides are TGTGCCAGCAGGAACTCGGGACTAGCGGGGGAGACCCAGTACTTC. Translated: CASRNSGLAGETQYF. The chain links TRBV2 to TRBJ2-5, with 13 bases that match TRBD2. This CDR3 is 15 amino acids long. Germline V gene data show CDR1 as SNHLY and CDR2 as FYNNEI. Unmatched junction bases numbered 6, after V lost 6 bases and J lost 5 bases.

This clonotype was observed a handful of times. The chain recombines TRBV3-1 with TRBJ2-7; D is ambiguous. Germline V gene sequence: CDR1 LGHDT, CDR2 YNNKEL (reference sequence). This CDR3 is built from 15 residues. V was clipped by 1 base and J by 4 bases, with 14 bases between them. The CDR3 is CASSQVSGSRYEQYF. For the CDR3, the DNA is TGTGCCAGCAGCCAAGTATCGGGTTCACGTTACGAGCAGTACTTC.

This clonotype was seen at least ten times. The V call is TRBV7-2, the J call TRBJ2-7, with D perhaps TRBD2 (6 bases). Germline CDR1 reads SGHTA; CDR2 reads FQGNSA. CDR3 length equals 14 residues. V was trimmed by 5 bases and J by 3 bases, leaving 14 bases between them. CDR3 amino acids: CASSKRRGFYEQYF. DNA for the CDR3: TGTGCCAGCAGCAAAAGGCGGGGTTTCTACGAGCAGTACTTC.

This clonotype has a handful of counts. The rearrangement links TRBV7-2 to TRBJ1-6; possible D gene TRBD1, 5 bases. V was trimmed by 2 bases and J by 9 bases, leaving 8 bases between them. The germline gives CDR1 SGHTA, CDR2 FQGNSA. The CDR3 runs 13 residues. As DNA, the CDR3 is TGTGCCAGCAGCTTATCTGGGGGTTCACCCCTCCACTTT. This gives the protein CASSLSGGSPLHF. The full variable domain, with the rest looked up from reference TRBV7-2 and TRBJ1-6, is GAGVSQSPSNKVTEKGKDVELRCDPISGHTALYWYRQSLGQGLEFLIYFQGNSAPDKSGLPSDRFSAERTGGSVSTLTIQRTQQEDSAVYLCASSLSGGSPLHFGNGTRLTVT.